Included here is one TCR beta chain sequence, with context. Its antigen remains unknown. The sample belongs to a study of cytomegalovirus exposure and HLA in healthy donors. Turning to the study itself: An analysis done earlier identified around 100 million unique TCR beta sequences from about 179 million T cells. Overall study results and limits: In a later analysis, specific HLA alleles were associated with more than 15,000 TCR beta sequences at a 0.05 false discovery rate. HLA-A and HLA-B allele assignments for most subjects were reportedly predicted accurately using TCR beta sequences.

The PCR ran on 60 Vbeta and 13 Jbeta primers. Only in-frame clones appear in the TCRdb table, and some are missing; sequencing was by immunoSEQ multiplex PCR. Of roughly 170,000 clones listed, around four fifths are singletons. This TCR was recovered from a man younger than 45 in good health and CMV-seronegative. Sequencing was performed on PBMCs.

The DNA of the CDR3 is TGCGCCAGCAGCCAGGCATACGGGACTAGCGTCAATGAGCAGTTCTTC. This encodes CASSQAYGTSVNEQFF. The chain has TRBV4-3 and TRBJ2-1; 10 bases fit TRBD2. This CDR3 has 16 residues. Germline CDR1 reads LGHNA; CDR2 reads YSLEER. With 3 bases clipped from V and 6 bases from J, the junction kept 8 bases outside the gene matches.